These 6 T cell receptor beta chains were sequenced from one sample in a study of response to subunit inactivated influenza vaccine. One entry per CDR3 protein results from TCRdb running MiXCR on the RT-PCR reads. The profile shows almost 250,000 distinct CDR3 sequences, 12% of them singletons. Sequenced material: non-naive T cells sorted from PBMCs, taken approximately 15 days before vaccination. The receptor set was obtained from a man aged 45-60 years who received an inactivated influenza vaccine.

This clonotype turned up a few times. The genes are TRBV19 and TRBJ1-5; 10 bases map to TRBD1. Per the germline V gene, CDR1 is LNHDA and CDR2 is SQIVND (reference sequence). V lost 5 bases and J lost 2; bases outside the gene matches: 6. The CDR3 loop spans 16 amino acids. The CDR3 DNA reads TGTGCCAGTAGTTCGACAGGGGGCGCGGGCAATCAGCCCCAGCATTTT. This translates into CASSSTGGAGNQPQHF. Full variable domain (outside the CDR3, taken from reference TRBV19 and TRBJ1-5): DGGITQSPKYLFRKEGQNVTLSCEQNLNHDAMYWYRQDPGQGLRLIYYSQIVNDFQKGDIAEGYSVSREKKESFPLTVTSAQKNPTAFYLCASSSTGGAGNQPQHFGDGTRLSIL.

The V and J genes are TRBV20-1 and TRBJ1-6; D may be TRBD1 (5 bases). The CDR3 runs 14 residues. Trimming stripped 3 bases from V and 7 bases from J, with 13 bases between. CDR1 is DFQATT and CDR2 is SNEGSKA in the germline V gene (reference sequence). The DNA for the CDR3 is TGCAGTGCTAGCCTGAGGCGGACAAATTCACCCCTCCACTTT. Its translation is CSASLRRTNSPLHF.

The chain uses TRBV5-1 and TRBJ2-5; D not resolved. Germline V lookup: CDR1 SGHRS, CDR2 YFSETQ. CDR3 length: 15 residues. Trimming cost V 4 bases and J 1 base, with 14 bases left between them. The CDR3 loop reads CASSANRAIQETQYF. DNA of the CDR3: TGCGCCAGCAGCGCGAACCGGGCCATCCAAGAGACCCAGTACTTC.

In this sample, this clonotype turned up a few times. The V gene is TRBV20-1, the J gene TRBJ2-3; 12 bases line up with TRBD2. The CDR3 runs 15 residues. Germline trimming cut 0 bases from V and 8 bases from J; bases unmatched to any gene: 6. The germline V gene has CDR1 DFQATT and CDR2 SNEGSKA (reference sequence). Here the CDR3 DNA reads TGCAGTGCTAGAGAACTAGCGGGAGGACACGGTACGCAGTATTTT. Protein sequence: CSARELAGGHGTQYF.

This clonotype was recorded a few times. The V gene is TRBV6-1, the J gene TRBJ2-1; 7 nucleotides agree with TRBD2. The germline gives CDR1 MNHNS, CDR2 SASEGT. CDR3 length: 15 amino acids. V was pared by 5 bases and J by 8 bases, with 12 bases of the junction left unmatched. The CDR3 is CASSQRLARGDEQFF. CDR3 DNA sequence: TGTGCCAGCAGTCAGCGACTAGCCCGGGGGGATGAGCAGTTCTTC.

This clonotype has more than one count but fewer than ten. V is TRBV12-3 or TRBV12-4 and J is TRBJ1-2, with TRBD1 identical over 9 bases. Unmatched junction bases numbered 13, after V lost 7 bases and J lost 4 bases. The CDR3 is made up of 16 amino acids. Written as DNA, the CDR3 is TGTGCCAGCACTCCCCCCAACAGGGGGCCCTCCTATGGCTACACCTTC. Translation gives CASTPPNRGPSYGYTF.